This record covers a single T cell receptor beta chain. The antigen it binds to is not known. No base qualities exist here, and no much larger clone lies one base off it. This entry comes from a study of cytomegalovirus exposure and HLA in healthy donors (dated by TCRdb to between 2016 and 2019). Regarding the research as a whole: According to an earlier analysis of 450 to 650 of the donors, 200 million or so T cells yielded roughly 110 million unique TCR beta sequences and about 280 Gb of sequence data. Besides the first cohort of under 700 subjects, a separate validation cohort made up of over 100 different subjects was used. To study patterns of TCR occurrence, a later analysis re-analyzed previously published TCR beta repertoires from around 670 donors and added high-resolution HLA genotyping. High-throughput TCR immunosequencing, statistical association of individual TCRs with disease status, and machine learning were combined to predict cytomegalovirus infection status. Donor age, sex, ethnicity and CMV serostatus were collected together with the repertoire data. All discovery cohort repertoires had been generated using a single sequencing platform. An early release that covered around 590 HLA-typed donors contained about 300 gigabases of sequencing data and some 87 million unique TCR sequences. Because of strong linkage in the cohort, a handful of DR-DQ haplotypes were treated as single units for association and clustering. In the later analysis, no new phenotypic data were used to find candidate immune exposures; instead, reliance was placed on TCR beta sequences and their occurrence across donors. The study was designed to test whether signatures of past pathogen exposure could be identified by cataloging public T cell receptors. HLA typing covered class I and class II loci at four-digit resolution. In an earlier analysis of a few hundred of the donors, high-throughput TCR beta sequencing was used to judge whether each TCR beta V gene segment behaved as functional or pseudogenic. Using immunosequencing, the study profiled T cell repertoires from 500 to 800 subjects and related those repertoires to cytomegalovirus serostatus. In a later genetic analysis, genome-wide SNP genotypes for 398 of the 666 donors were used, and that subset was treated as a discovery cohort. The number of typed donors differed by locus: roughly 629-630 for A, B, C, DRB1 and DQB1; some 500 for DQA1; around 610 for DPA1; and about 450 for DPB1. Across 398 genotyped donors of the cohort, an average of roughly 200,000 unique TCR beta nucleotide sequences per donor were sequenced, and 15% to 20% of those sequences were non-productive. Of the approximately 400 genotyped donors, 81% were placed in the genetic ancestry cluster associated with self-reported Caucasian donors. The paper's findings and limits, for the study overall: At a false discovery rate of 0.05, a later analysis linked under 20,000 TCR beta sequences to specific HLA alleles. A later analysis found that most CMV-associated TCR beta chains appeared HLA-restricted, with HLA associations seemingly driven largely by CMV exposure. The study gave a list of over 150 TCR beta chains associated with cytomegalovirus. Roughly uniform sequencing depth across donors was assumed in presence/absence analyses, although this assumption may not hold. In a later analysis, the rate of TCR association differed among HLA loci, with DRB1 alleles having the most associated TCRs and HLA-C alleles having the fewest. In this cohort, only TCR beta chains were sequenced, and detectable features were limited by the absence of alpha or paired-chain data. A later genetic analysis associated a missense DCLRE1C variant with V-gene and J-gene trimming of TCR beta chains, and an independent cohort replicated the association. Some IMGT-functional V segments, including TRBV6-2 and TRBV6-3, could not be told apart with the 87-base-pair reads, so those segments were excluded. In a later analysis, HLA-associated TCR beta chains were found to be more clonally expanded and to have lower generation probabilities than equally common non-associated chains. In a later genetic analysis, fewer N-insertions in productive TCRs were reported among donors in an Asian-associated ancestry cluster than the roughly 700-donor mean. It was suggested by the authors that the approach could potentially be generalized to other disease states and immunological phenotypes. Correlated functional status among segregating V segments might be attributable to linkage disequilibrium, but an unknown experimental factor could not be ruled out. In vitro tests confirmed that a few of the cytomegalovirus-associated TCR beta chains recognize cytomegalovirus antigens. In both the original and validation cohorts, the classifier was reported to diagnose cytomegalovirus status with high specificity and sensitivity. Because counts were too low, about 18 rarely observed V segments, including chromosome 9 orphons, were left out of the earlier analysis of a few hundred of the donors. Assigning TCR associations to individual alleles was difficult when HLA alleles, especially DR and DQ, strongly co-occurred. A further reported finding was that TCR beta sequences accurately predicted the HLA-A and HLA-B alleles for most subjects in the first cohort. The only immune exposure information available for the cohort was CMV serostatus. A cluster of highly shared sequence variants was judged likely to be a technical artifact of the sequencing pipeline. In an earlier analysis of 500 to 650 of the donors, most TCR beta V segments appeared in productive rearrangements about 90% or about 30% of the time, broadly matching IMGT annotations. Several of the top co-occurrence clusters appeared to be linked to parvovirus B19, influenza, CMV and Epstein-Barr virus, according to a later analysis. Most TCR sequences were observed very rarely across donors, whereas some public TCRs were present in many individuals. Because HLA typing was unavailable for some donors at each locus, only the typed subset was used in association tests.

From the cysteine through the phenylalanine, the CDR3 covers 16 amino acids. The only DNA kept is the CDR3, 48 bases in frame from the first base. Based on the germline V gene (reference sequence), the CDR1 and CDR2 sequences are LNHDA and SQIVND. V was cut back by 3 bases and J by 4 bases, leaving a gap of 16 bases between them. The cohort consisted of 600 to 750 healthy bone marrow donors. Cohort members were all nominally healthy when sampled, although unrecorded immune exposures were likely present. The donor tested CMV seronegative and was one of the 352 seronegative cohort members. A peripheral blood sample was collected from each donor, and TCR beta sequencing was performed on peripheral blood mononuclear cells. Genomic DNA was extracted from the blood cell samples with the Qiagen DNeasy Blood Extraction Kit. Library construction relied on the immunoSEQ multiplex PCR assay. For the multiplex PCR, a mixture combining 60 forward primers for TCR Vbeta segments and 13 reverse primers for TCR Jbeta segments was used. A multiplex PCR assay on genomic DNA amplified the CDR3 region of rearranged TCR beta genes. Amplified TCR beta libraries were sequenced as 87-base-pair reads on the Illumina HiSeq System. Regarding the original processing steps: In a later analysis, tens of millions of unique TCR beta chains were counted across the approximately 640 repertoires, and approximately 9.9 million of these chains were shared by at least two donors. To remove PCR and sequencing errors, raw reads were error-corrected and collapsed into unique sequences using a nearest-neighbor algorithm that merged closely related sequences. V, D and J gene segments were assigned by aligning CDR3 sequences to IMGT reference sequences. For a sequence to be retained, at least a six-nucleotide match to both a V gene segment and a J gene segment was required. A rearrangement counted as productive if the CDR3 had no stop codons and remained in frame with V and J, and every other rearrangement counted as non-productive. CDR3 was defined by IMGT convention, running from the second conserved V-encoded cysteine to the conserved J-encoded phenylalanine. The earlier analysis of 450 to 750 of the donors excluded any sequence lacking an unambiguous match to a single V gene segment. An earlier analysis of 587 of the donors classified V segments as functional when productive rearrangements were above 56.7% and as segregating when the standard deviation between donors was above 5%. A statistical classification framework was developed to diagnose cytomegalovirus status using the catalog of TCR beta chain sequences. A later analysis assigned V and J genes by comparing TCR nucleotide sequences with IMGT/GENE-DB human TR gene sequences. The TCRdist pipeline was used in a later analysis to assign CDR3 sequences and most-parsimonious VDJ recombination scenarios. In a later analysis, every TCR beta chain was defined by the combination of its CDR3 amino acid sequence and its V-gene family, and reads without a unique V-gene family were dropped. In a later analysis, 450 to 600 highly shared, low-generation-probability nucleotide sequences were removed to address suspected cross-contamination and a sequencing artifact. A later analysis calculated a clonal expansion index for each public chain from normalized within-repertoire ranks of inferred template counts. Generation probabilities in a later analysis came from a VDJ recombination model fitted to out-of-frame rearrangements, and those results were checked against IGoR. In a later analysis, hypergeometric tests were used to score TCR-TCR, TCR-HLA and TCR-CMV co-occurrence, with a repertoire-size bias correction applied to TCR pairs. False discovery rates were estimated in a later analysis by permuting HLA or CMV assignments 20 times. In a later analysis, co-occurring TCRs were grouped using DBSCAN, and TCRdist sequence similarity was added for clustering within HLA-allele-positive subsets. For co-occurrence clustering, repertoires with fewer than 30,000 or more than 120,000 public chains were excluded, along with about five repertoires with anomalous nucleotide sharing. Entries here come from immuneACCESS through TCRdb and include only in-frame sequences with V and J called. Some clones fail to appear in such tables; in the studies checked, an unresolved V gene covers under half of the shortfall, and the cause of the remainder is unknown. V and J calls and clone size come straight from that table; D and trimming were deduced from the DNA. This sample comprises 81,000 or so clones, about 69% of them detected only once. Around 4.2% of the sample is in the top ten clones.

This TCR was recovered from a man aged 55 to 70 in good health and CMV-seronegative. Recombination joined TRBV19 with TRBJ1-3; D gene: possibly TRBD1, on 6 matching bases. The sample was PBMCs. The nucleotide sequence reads TGTGCCAGTAGTATCATCACAGGGTGGGAAGGAAACACCATATATTTT. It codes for CASSIITGWEGNTIYF.